Each of the 8 T cell receptor beta chains below was sequenced from the same sample in a study of cytomegalovirus exposure and HLA in healthy donors. 60 Vbeta and 13 Jbeta primers were used in PCR. The repertoire was sequenced with immunoSEQ multiplex PCR; TCRdb's copy has only in-frame clones and lacks some. Here the sample spans some 180,000 clones, around 82% being singletons. Sequencing was performed on PBMCs. These receptors were taken from a woman aged 30 to 39 in good health and CMV-seropositive.

This clone was seen a few times. The chain employs TRBV19 and TRBJ2-5; TRBD1 aligns across 8 bases. The germline gives CDR1 LNHDA, CDR2 SQIVND (reference sequence). The CDR3 is 14 amino acids. The V gene end was trimmed by 3 bases and the J gene end by 3 bases; junction bases not matched to a gene: 3. The CDR3 here is CASSIGTGEETQYF. In nucleotides, the CDR3 is TGTGCCAGTAGTATCGGGACAGGAGAAGAGACCCAGTACTTC.

The V and J genes are TRBV27 and TRBJ1-4; the D is unclear. Germline-derived CDR1 and CDR2 are MNHEY and SMNVEV (reference sequence). The CDR3 spans 13 residues. V gave up 6 bases and J gave up 8 bases, with 13 bases separating them. CDR3 sequence (DNA): TGTGCCAGCAGGCGAGGTCCCGGAGAAAAACTGTTTTTT. Its protein is CASRRGPGEKLFF.

The chain combines TRBV30 with TRBJ2-3, with a weak D call TRBD2 (5 bases). CDR1 and CDR2 from the germline V gene are GTSNPN and SVGIG (reference sequence). The length of the CDR3 is 14 residues. V was pared by 4 bases and J by 4 bases, with 15 bases between. The CDR3 here is CAWNLVGAADTQYF. CDR3 DNA: TGTGCCTGGAACTTGGTGGGAGCTGCAGATACGCAGTATTTT.

The chain couples TRBV19 to TRBJ2-3, with TRBD2 as a possible D gene (5 bases). Deletions cut 3 bases from V and 0 bases from J, with 10 bases between. The germline V gene has CDR1 LNHDA and CDR2 SQIVND (reference sequence). The CDR3 loop spans 15 amino acids. Written as DNA, the CDR3 is TGTGCCAGTAGTATTAGAGGGTCTAGCACAGATACGCAGTATTTT. As protein: CASSIRGSSTDTQYF. Full variable domain (outside the CDR3, taken from reference TRBV19 and TRBJ2-3): DGGITQSPKYLFRKEGQNVTLSCEQNLNHDAMYWYRQDPGQGLRLIYYSQIVNDFQKGDIAEGYSVSREKKESFPLTVTSAQKNPTAFYLCASSIRGSSTDTQYFGPGTRLTVL.

V and J are TRBV6-1 and TRBJ1-4; tentative D call: TRBD1 (5 bases). V was trimmed by 8 bases and J by 2 bases, leaving 15 bases between them. The CDR3 length is 15 residues. The germline V gene encodes CDR1 MNHNS and CDR2 SASEGT. The CDR3 bases are TGTGCCAGCGACTCCAGGGAAATCACTAATGAAAAACTGTTTTTT. Encoded protein: CASDSREITNEKLFF.

J is TRBJ2-4 and V is TRBV9; TRBD1 matches at 7 bases. Germline values: CDR1 SGDLS, CDR2 YYNGEE. The CDR3 is 14 amino acids. Trimming removed 3 bases from V and 8 bases from J; junction bases left unmatched: 8. The CDR3 protein is CASSAATGSHIQYF. The CDR3 bases are TGTGCCAGCAGCGCCGCGACAGGGAGCCACATTCAGTACTTC.

This clone was detected only a few times. The chain has TRBV13 and TRBJ1-2; possible D gene TRBD1, 5 bases. V was pared by 3 bases and J by 8 bases, with 16 bases between. CDR3 size: 14 residues. CDR1 and CDR2 (germline): PRHDT, FYEKMQ (reference sequence). The CDR3 region has the DNA TGTGCCAGCAGCTTTCTCGTGGGGCGAGAGGGCTACACCTTC. This gives the protein CASSFLVGREGYTF.

This clone was detected only once. This chain uses TRBV6-1 with TRBJ2-1, with TRBD1 matching 8 bases. CDR1 is MNHNS and CDR2 is SASEGT in the germline V gene. J was trimmed by 9 bases and V by 4 bases; bases with no gene match: 8. The CDR3 is made up of 14 amino acids. CDR3 in amino acids: CASSARGQESEQFF. DNA of the CDR3: TGTGCCAGCAGTGCCAGGGGGCAAGAAAGTGAGCAGTTCTTC.